This T cell receptor beta chain emerged from a study of regulatory T cells in long-lasting Graves disease. Comments on this clonotype: Its antigen is unidentified.

Described time point: persistent/refractory GD, antithyroid drugs over 5 years with positive TRAb. PBMCs provided the RNA from which the TCR library was made. Those enrolled as patients came out of an endocrinology department in Xi'an, China. Trimming cost V 6 bases and J 2 bases, with 13 bases left between them. This CDR3 comprises 15 residues. CDR1 and CDR2 (germline): SGHTA, FQGNSA. For TCR beta, libraries came from iRepertoire HTBI primers and Arm-PCR of CDR3 regions. Via MiXCR, TCRdb re-called the multiplex PCR reads, giving one row per CDR3 protein. The sample includes fewer than 450,000 distinct CDR3 sequences, around 20% of them seen just once. Findings and caveats of the study: TCR diversity was lower in persistent Graves' patients than in newly diagnosed ones. Relative to new patients (approximately 1,000), persistent patients exhibited greater sharing of public clonotypes (around 2,700).

Sequenced here: peripheral blood mononuclear cells (PBMCs), sampled when the disease was refractory, from a patient treated with antithyroid drugs. The J gene is TRBJ2-2, the V gene TRBV7-2, with no clear D. The TCR was taken from a female donor with Graves disease. This CDR3 reads CASSRVQRNTGELFF. CDR3 DNA sequence: TGTGCCAGCAGTCGGGTCCAGAGAAACACCGGGGAGCTGTTTTTT.